These 8 T cell receptor beta chains share one sample of origin, sequenced in a study of blood T cell repertoires in COVID-19 (TCRdb year 2020). Library creation used the immunoSEQ multiplex PCR assay. TCRdb mirrors the immuneACCESS table, restricted to in-frame sequences. Some clones are absent from its copies; in checked studies, under half trace to an unresolved V gene, and the reason for the others is unknown. The sample contains 150,000 or so clones, almost 90% of them found a single time. The ten most abundant clones make up approximately 1.4% of the sample. Sequenced: peripheral blood. These receptor sequences come from a woman aged 55-69 years with acute or convalescent COVID-19.

The chain recombines TRBV7-2 with TRBJ1-6; possible D gene TRBD1, 6 bases. V was shortened by 2 bases and J by 8 bases, with 16 bases between the two germline ends. Germline CDR1 and CDR2: SGHTA and FQGNSA. CDR3 length: 16 residues. The CDR3 DNA is TGTGCCAGCAGCTTATTTGTTCAGGGGATCGATTCACCCCTCCACTTT. Its translation: CASSLFVQGIDSPLHF.

The V call is TRBV27, the J call TRBJ2-7; 7 nucleotides match TRBD2. Germline-derived CDR1 and CDR2 are MNHEY and SMNVEV (reference sequence). The CDR3 loop spans 14 amino acids. The junction had 9 bases not matched to a gene; V was cut back by 8 bases and J by 2 bases. The DNA of the CDR3 is TGTGCCAGCCGTTCCGGGGGGAGTACCTACGAGCAGTACTTC. Amino acids: CASRSGGSTYEQYF.

The table lists this clone with a count of one. The rearrangement joins TRBV5-4 to TRBJ1-5, with 7 bases identical to TRBD1. The germline gives CDR1 SGHNT, CDR2 YYREEE (reference sequence). The CDR3 runs 17 residues. V lost 5 bases to trimming and J lost 2 bases; unmatched junction nucleotides: 13. The CDR3 here is CASRIFSKGGGNQPQHF. In nucleotides, the CDR3 is TGTGCCAGCAGGATTTTCAGTAAAGGGGGCGGCAATCAGCCCCAGCATTTT.

The chain carries TRBV6-5 and TRBJ2-7, with D tentatively TRBD1 (5 bases). CDR1 and CDR2 (germline): MNHEY, SVGAGI. Trimming left V 7 bases short and J 4 bases short, with 14 bases between. CDR3 length equals 13 residues. The CDR3 DNA is TGTGCCAGCAAAAGAAGGGGCCAGTACGAGCAGTACTTC. This sequence encodes CASKRRGQYEQYF.

This clone was picked up one time. The chain is built from TRBV28 and TRBJ2-1; 9 positions agree with TRBD1. V gave up 3 bases and J gave up 5 bases; unmatched junction bases: 5. Germline V gene data show CDR1 as MDHEN and CDR2 as SYDVKM. The CDR3 has 15 amino acids. The DNA for the CDR3 is TGTGCCAGCAGTTTTGGGGACAGGGAAAACAATGAGCAGTTCTTC. Translated, it gives CASSFGDRENNEQFF.

The rearrangement joins TRBV5-1 to TRBJ2-2, with 8 bases lining up with TRBD1. The J segment lost 6 bases and the V segment lost 4 bases, leaving 8 bases of the junction unmatched. CDR1 and CDR2 from the germline V gene are SGHRS and YFSETQ. The CDR3 has 15 residues. CDR3 sequence (DNA): TGCGCCAGCAGCCCGCCACAGGGGGACGCCGGGGAGCTGTTTTTT. Translation gives CASSPPQGDAGELFF.

This clone was observed a single time. The V call is TRBV7-3, the J call TRBJ2-2, with 8 bases that match TRBD1. Germline CDR1 and CDR2: SGHTA and FQGTGA. The CDR3 length is 16 residues. Unmatched junction bases numbered 11, after V lost 6 bases and J lost 5 bases. CDR3 DNA sequence: TGTGCCAGCAGTTCCCAGGGGGCGAAGGTTACCGGGGAGCTGTTTTTT. Translation gives CASSSQGAKVTGELFF.

The chain is built from TRBV19 and TRBJ1-1, with 7 positions matching TRBD1. J lost 6 bases, V lost 4 bases, and 11 bases had no gene match. The CDR3 covers 15 residues. Germline V gene data show CDR1 as LNHDA and CDR2 as SQIVND (reference sequence). CDR3 amino acids: CASSTLHRGPSEAFF. The CDR3 DNA sequence: TGTGCCAGTAGTACGTTACACAGGGGACCCTCTGAAGCTTTCTTT.